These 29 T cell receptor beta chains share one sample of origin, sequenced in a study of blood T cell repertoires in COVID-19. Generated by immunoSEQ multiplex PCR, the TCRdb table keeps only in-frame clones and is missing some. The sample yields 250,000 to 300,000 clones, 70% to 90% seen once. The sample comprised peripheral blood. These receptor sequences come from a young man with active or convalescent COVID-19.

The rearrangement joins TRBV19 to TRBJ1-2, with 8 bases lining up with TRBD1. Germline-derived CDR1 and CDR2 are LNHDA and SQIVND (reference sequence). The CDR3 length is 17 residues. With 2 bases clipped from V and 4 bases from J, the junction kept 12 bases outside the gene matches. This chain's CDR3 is CASSISPFDTGGYGYTF. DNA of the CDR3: TGTGCCAGTAGTATAAGCCCATTCGATACAGGGGGCTATGGCTACACCTTC.

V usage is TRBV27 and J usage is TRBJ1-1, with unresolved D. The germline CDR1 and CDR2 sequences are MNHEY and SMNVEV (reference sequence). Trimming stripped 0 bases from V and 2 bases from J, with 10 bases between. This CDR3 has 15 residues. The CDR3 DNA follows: TGTGCCAGCAGTTTATCGATCACGGGAAACACTGAAGCTTTCTTT. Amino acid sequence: CASSLSITGNTEAFF.

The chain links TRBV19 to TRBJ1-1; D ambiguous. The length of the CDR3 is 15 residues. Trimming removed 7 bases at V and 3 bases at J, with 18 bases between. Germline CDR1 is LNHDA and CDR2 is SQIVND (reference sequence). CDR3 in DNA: TGTGCCAGTAACGCGCGGGGTCACGGGGACACTGAAGCTTTCTTT. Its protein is CASNARGHGDTEAFF. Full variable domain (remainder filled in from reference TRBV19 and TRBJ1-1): DGGITQSPKYLFRKEGQNVTLSCEQNLNHDAMYWYRQDPGQGLRLIYYSQIVNDFQKGDIAEGYSVSREKKESFPLTVTSAQKNPTAFYLCASNARGHGDTEAFFGQGTRLTVV.

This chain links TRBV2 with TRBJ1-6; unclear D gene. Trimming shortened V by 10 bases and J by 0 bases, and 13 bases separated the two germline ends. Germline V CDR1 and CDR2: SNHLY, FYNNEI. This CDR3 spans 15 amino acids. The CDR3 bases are TGTGCCACCACAGCAGGAGGCTCCTATAATTCACCCCTCCACTTT. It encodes CATTAGGSYNSPLHF. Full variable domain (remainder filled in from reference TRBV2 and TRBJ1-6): EPEVTQTPSHQVTQMGQEVILRCVPISNHLYFYWYRQILGQKVEFLVSFYNNEISEKSEIFDDQFSVERPDGSNFTLKIRSTKLEDSAMYFCATTAGGSYNSPLHFGNGTRLTVT.

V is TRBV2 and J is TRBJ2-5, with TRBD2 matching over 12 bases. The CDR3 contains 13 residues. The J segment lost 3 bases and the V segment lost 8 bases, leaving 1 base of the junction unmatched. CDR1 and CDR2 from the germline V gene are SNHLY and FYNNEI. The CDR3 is CASWTSGEETQYF. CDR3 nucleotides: TGTGCCAGCTGGACTAGCGGGGAAGAGACCCAGTACTTC.

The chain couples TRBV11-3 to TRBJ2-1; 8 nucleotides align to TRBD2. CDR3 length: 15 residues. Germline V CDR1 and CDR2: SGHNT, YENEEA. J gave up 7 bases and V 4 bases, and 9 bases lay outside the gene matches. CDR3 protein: CASSYTGTRLNEQFF. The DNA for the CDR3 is TGTGCCAGCAGCTATACCGGGACTAGGTTGAATGAGCAGTTCTTC.

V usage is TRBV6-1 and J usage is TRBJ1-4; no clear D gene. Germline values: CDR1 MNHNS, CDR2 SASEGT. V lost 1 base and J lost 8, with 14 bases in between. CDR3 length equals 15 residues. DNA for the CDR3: TGTGCCAGCAGTGAAGGGGCAGGTCGTCGCGAAAAACTGTTTTTT. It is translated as CASSEGAGRREKLFF.

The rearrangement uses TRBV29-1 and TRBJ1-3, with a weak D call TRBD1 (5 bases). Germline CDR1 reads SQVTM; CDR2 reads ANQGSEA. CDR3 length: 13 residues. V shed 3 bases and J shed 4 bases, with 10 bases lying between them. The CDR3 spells CSVDSGFGNTIYF. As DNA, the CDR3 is TGCAGCGTTGATTCAGGGTTCGGAAACACCATATATTTT.

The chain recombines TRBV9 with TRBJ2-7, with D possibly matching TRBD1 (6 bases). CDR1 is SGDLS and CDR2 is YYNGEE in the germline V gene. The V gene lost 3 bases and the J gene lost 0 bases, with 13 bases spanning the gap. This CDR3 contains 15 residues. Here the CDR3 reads CASSATGDSSYEQYF. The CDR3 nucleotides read TGTGCCAGCAGCGCGACAGGAGATTCCTCCTACGAGCAGTACTTC. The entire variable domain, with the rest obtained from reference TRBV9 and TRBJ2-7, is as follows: DSGVTQTPKHLITATGQRVTLRCSPRSGDLSVYWYQQSLDQGLQFLIQYYNGEERAKGNILERFSAQQFPDLHSELNLSSLELGDSALYFCASSATGDSSYEQYFGPGTRLTVT.

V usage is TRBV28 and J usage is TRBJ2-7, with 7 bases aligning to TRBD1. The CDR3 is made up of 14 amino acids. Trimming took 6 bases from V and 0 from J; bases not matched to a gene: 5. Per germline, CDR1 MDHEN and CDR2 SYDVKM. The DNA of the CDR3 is TGTGCCAGCAGGGCACAGGGGATCTCCTACGAGCAGTACTTC. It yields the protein CASRAQGISYEQYF.

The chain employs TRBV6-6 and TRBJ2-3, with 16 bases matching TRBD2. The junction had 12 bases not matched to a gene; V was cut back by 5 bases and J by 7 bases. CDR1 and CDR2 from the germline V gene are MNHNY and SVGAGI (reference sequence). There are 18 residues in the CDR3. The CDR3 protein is CASSQISGTSGGAYTQYF. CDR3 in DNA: TGTGCCAGCAGTCAGATCTCCGGGACTAGCGGGGGGGCATATACGCAGTATTTT.

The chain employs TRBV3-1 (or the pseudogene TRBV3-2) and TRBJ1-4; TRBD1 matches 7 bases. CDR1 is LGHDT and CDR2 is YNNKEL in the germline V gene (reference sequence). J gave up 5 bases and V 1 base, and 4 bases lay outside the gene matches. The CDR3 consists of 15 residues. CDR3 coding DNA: TGTGCCAGCAGCCAAGGGGACAGATCCAATGAAAAACTGTTTTTT. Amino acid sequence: CASSQGDRSNEKLFF.

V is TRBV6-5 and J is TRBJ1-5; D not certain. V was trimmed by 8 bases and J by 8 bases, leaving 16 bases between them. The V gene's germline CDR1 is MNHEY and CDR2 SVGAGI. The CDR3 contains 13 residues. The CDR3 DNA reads TGTGCCAGCTCAGGTCAGGAAAGGAAGCCCCAGCATTTT. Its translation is CASSGQERKPQHF.

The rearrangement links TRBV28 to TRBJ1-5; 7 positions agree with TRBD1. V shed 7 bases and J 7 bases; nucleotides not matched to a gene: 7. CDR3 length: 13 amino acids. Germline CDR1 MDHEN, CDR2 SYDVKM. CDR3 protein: CASKRTGDQPQHF. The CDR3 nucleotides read TGTGCCAGCAAACGCACAGGGGACCAGCCCCAGCATTTT. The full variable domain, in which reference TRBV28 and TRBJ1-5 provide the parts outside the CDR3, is DVKVTQSSRYLVKRTGEKVFLECVQDMDHENMFWYRQDPGLGLRLIYFSYDVKMKEKGDIPEGYSVSREKKERFSLILESASTNQTSMYLCASKRTGDQPQHFGDGTRLSIL.

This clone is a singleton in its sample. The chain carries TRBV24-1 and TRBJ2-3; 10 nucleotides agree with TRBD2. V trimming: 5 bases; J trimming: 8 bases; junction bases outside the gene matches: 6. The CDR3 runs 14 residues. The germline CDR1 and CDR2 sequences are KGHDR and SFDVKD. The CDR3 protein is CATSVSGRATTQYF. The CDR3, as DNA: TGTGCCACCAGTGTAAGCGGGAGGGCTACTACGCAGTATTTT.

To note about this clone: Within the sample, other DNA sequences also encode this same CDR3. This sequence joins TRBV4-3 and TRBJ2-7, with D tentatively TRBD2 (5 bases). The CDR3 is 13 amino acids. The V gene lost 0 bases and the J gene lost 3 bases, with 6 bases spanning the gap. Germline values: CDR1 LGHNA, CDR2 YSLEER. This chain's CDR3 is CASSQDRGYEQYF. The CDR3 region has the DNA TGCGCCAGCAGCCAAGATCGGGGCTACGAGCAGTACTTC.

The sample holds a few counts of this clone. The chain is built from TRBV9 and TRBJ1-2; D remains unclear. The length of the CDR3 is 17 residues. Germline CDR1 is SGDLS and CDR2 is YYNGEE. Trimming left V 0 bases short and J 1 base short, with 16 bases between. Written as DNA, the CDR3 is TGTGCCAGCAGCGTAGCTTTGGCACCTGAGGGTAACTATGGCTACACCTTC. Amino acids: CASSVALAPEGNYGYTF.

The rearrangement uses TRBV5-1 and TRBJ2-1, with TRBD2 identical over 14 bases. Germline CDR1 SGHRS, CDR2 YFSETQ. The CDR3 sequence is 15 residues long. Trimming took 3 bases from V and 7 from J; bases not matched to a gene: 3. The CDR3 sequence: CASSSTSGGANEQFF. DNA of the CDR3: TGCGCCAGCAGCTCGACTAGCGGGGGGGCAAATGAGCAGTTCTTC. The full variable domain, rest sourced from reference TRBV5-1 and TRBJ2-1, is KAGVTQTPRYLIKTRGQQVTLSCSPISGHRSVSWYQQTPGQGLQFLFEYFSETQRNKGNFPGRFSGRQFSNSRSEMNVSTLELGDSALYLCASSSTSGGANEQFFGPGTRLTVL.

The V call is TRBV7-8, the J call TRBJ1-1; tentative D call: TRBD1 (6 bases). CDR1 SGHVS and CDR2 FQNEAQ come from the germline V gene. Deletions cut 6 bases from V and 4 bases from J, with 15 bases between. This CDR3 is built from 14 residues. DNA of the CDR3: TGTGCCAGCAGGGAACAGGGTGTGGGCACTGAAGCTTTCTTT. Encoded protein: CASREQGVGTEAFF. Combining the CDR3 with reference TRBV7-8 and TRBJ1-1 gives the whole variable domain GAGVSQSPRYKVAKRGQDVALRCDPISGHVSLFWYQQALGQGPEFLTYFQNEAQLDKSGLPSDRFFAERPEGSVSTLKIQRTQQEDSAVYLCASREQGVGTEAFFGQGTRLTVV.

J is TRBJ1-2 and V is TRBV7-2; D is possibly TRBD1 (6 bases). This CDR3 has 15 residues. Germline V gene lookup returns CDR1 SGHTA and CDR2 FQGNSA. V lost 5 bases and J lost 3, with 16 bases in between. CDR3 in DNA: TGTGCCAGCAGCCTAGAAGGGGGGGGCTACTATGGCTACACCTTC. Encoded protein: CASSLEGGGYYGYTF.

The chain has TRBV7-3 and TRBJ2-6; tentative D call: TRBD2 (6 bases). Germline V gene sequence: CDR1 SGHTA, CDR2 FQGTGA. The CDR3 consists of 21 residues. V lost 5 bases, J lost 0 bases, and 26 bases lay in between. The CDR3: CASSDQVGGGVGLSGANVLTF. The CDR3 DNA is TGTGCCAGCAGCGATCAAGTCGGGGGAGGAGTTGGACTCTCTGGGGCCAACGTCCTGACTTTC.

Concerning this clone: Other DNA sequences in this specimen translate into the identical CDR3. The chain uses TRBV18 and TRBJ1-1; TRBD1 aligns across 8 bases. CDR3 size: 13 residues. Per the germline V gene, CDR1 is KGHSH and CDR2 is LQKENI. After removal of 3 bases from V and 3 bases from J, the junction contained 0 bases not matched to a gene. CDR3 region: CASSPGQDTEAFF. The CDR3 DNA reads TGTGCCAGCTCACCGGGACAGGACACTGAAGCTTTCTTT.

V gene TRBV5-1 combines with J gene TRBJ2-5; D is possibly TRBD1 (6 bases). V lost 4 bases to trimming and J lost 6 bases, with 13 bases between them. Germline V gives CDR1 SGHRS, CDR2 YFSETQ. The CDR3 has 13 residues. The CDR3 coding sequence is TGCGCCAGCAGCATCCCGGGACAACAGACCCAGTACTTC. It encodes CASSIPGQQTQYF. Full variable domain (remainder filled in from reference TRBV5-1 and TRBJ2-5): KAGVTQTPRYLIKTRGQQVTLSCSPISGHRSVSWYQQTPGQGLQFLFEYFSETQRNKGNFPGRFSGRQFSNSRSEMNVSTLELGDSALYLCASSIPGQQTQYFGPGTRLLVL.

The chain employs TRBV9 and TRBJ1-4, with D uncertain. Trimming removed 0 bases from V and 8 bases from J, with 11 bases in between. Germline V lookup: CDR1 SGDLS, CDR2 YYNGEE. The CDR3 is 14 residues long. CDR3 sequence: CASSVGSAGEKLFF. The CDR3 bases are TGTGCCAGCAGCGTAGGCTCCGCGGGAGAAAAACTGTTTTTT.

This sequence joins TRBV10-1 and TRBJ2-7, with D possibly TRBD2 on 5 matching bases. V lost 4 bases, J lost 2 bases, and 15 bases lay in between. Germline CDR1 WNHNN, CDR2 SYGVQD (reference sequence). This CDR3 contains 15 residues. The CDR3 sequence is CASSGGQTTTYEQYF. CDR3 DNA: TGCGCCAGCAGTGGAGGGCAGACTACCACCTACGAGCAGTACTTC.

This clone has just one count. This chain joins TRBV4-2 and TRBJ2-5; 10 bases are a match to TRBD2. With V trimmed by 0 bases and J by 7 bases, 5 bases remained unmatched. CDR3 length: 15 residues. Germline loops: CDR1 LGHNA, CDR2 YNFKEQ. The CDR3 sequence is CASSQEETSGRTQYF. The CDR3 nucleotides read TGTGCCAGCAGCCAAGAAGAGACTAGCGGGCGGACCCAGTACTTC.

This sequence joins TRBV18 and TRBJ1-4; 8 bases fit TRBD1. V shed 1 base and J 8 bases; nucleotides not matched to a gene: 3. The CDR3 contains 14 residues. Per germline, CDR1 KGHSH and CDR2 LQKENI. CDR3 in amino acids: CASSPQTGEEKLFF. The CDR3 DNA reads TGTGCCAGCTCACCACAGACAGGGGAGGAAAAACTGTTTTTT.

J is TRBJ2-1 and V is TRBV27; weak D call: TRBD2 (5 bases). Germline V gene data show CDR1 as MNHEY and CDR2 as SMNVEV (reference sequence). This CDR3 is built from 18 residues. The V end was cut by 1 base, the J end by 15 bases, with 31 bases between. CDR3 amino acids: CASSLFFRLSLTRVLLFF. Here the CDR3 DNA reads TGTGCCAGCAGTTTATTTTTTAGACTAAGCCTAACCCGGGTCCTCCTGTTCTTC.

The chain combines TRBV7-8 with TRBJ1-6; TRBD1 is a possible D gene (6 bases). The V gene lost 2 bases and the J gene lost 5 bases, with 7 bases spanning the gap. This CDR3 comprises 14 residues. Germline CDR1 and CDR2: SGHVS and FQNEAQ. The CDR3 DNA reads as TGTGCCAGCAGCTTAAGGACAGATAATTCACCCCTCCACTTT. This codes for CASSLRTDNSPLHF.